Listed below are T cell receptor beta chains from one sample, sequenced in a study of T cells after posttransplantation cyclophosphamide. TCRdb keeps only in-frame clones here, not all; method: immunoSEQ multiplex PCR. The specimen has more than 8,500 clones, none found just once. This specimen consisted of PBMCs, obtained around 350 days after allogeneic stem cell transplant with posttransplant cyclophosphamide. These receptors were obtained from a male patient in his fifties or sixties who received an allogeneic stem cell transplant from a related donor and was CMV-positive. T cells may partly derive from the graft donor. CDR3s include the opening cysteine and the closing phenylalanine or tryptophan. Each record gives: V gene, D gene, clone size, J gene, CDR3 protein, CDR3 DNA. D genes are given only for firm matches. Clone size is given as once, few, many or a size class.

>TRBV5-4|TRBD1|many|TRBJ1-2
CASSPDRRQGVGYGYTF
TGTGCCAGCAGCCCGGACAGGCGTCAAGGGGTCGGCTATGGCTACACCTTC
>TRBV7-8|TRBD1|medium-sized|TRBJ2-7
CASSLEAPRQGDFDEQYF
TGTGCCAGCAGCTTAGAGGCCCCCAGACAGGGAGACTTCGACGAGCAGTACTTC
>TRBV4-3|.|many|TRBJ1-4
CASSHRQVGGGKLFF
TGCGCCAGCAGCCACCGACAGGTTGGGGGGGGAAAACTGTTTTTT
>TRBV5-4|.|many|TRBJ1-5
CASSLGGPDSNQPQHF
TGTGCCAGCAGCTTGGGGGGGCCGGATAGCAATCAGCCCCAGCATTTT
>TRBV9|TRBD2|many|TRBJ2-2
CASSVGWFGAGGTGELFF
TGTGCCAGCAGCGTAGGATGGTTCGGAGCGGGAGGCACCGGGGAGCTGTTTTTT
>TRBV7-9|TRBD1|many|TRBJ2-7
CASSLATGGSYEQYF
TGTGCCAGCAGCTTAGCCACAGGGGGCTCCTACGAGCAGTACTTC
>TRBV27|TRBD1|many|TRBJ2-7
CASSSPLGQGPSYEQYF
TGTGCCAGCAGTTCCCCCCTGGGACAGGGGCCCTCCTACGAGCAGTACTTC
>TRBV5-8|TRBD1|many|TRBJ1-2
CASSLTGVDYGYTF
TGTGCCAGCAGCTTGACAGGGGTTGACTATGGCTACACCTTC
>TRBV6-6|.|many|TRBJ2-7
CASRSDYRPGGQYF
TGTGCCAGCAGATCGGACTACAGACCTGGGGGGCAGTACTTC
>TRBV27|.|many|TRBJ1-1
CASSLSFVTEAFF
TGTGCCAGCAGTTTATCTTTCGTCACTGAAGCTTTCTTT
>TRBV7-2|.|many|TRBJ1-5
CASSFGHSNQPQHF
TGTGCCAGCAGCTTTGGACATAGCAATCAGCCCCAGCATTTT
>TRBV2|TRBD2|many|TRBJ2-5
CASASGGAETQYF
TGTGCCAGCGCTAGCGGGGGGGCGGAGACCCAGTACTTC
>TRBV29-1|.|many|TRBJ2-3
CSVEGASRGYGTDTQYF
TGCAGCGTTGAAGGGGCCAGCCGTGGGTATGGGACAGATACGCAGTATTTT
>TRBV12-5|.|many|TRBJ2-3
CASGLTQGDTQYF
TGTGCTAGTGGTTTGACACAGGGTGATACGCAGTATTTT
>TRBV5-4|.|many|TRBJ2-7
CASSFRDYSYEQYF
TGTGCCAGCAGCTTCCGTGACTACTCCTACGAGCAGTACTTC
>TRBV2|TRBD1|many|TRBJ2-1
CASCGGQGAYNEQFF
TGTGCCAGCTGCGGGGGACAGGGAGCCTACAATGAGCAGTTCTTC
>TRBV5-5|.|many|TRBJ1-4
CASSESDSEKLFF
TGTGCCAGCAGCGAATCTGACAGTGAAAAACTGTTTTTT
>TRBV27|TRBD1|many|TRBJ1-1
CASSLSGTGVYTEAFF
TGTGCCAGCAGTTTATCTGGGACAGGGGTGTACACTGAAGCTTTCTTT
>TRBV19|.|many|TRBJ2-7
CASSIRLTYEQYF
TGTGCCAGTAGTATAAGACTGACCTACGAGCAGTACTTC
>TRBV6-6|TRBD1|many|TRBJ2-2
CAIQRQGAARGGELFF
TGTGCCATCCAACGACAGGGGGCGGCGCGGGGCGGGGAGCTGTTTTTT
>TRBV6-1|TRBD1|many|TRBJ1-6
CASSEGLTGSSPLHF
TGTGCCAGCAGTGAAGGGTTGACAGGGAGCTCACCCCTCCACTTT
>TRBV7-9|TRBD2|many|TRBJ2-3
CASSGTSGGRADTQYF
TGTGCCAGCAGCGGAACTAGCGGGGGCCGCGCAGATACGCAGTATTTT
>TRBV9|.|many|TRBJ1-3
CASSVGPLSGNTIYF
TGTGCCAGCAGCGTAGGGCCCCTCTCTGGAAACACCATATATTTT
>TRBV25-1|.|many|TRBJ1-3
CAGHRVLLDGNTIYF
TGTGCCGGACACAGGGTACTCTTAGACGGAAACACCATATATTTT
>TRBV10-3|TRBD2|few|TRBJ2-1
CAISRSGTSDPDEQFF
TGTGCCATTAGCCGGTCCGGGACTAGTGACCCCGATGAGCAGTTCTTC
>TRBV18|TRBD1|many|TRBJ1-3
CASSPVQGESSGNTIYF
TGTGCCAGCTCACCGGTACAGGGGGAAAGCTCTGGAAACACCATATATTTT
>TRBV11-2|TRBD1|many|TRBJ1-5
CASSRQGAQPQHF
TGTGCCAGCAGCCGACAGGGCGCGCAGCCCCAGCATTTT
>TRBV13|TRBD1|many|TRBJ1-3
CASSLSGQGMRGNTIYF
TGTGCCAGCAGCTTATCGGGACAGGGAATGCGTGGAAACACCATATATTTT
>TRBV19|TRBD1|medium-sized|TRBJ1-4
CASSRDRDSTNEKLFF
TGTGCCAGTAGTAGGGACAGGGACTCAACTAATGAAAAACTGTTTTTT
>TRBV5-1|.|many|TRBJ1-1
CASSFTGGDGTEAFF
TGCGCCAGCAGCTTTACTGGGGGCGATGGCACTGAAGCTTTCTTT
>TRBV11-3|.|many|TRBJ2-1
CASSSSEYNEQFF
TGTGCCAGCAGCTCAAGCGAGTACAATGAGCAGTTCTTC
>TRBV5-1|.|many|TRBJ2-5
CASSVQGGETQYF
TGCGCCAGCAGCGTACAGGGGGGGGAGACCCAGTACTTC
>TRBV5-1|.|many|TRBJ1-1
CASTATGGNTEAFF
TGCGCCAGTACGGCGACAGGAGGGAACACTGAAGCTTTCTTT